The TCR beta chain under discussion was sequenced for a study of tumor-infiltrating lymphocytes in localized non-small cell lung cancer. V lost 3 bases, J lost 7 bases, and 13 bases lay in between. Germline lookup yields CDR1 MGHRA and CDR2 YSYEKL. The CDR3 is 14 residues long. Assay: immunoSEQ multiplex PCR; the TCRdb copy retains only in-frame clones and omits some. Among about 18,000 clones listed, just under 80% were seen once. The material sequenced was lung tumor tissue. The V call is TRBV4-1, the J call TRBJ2-1, with D possibly being TRBD1 (6 bases). The source of this sequence is a human donor with non-small cell lung cancer. The CDR3 DNA sequence: TGCGCCAGCAGCCAGGTCCAAAGGGGGAATGAGCAGTTCTTC. Encoded protein: CASSQVQRGNEQFF.